The 26 T cell receptor beta chains given below trace back to one sample, sequenced in a study of CD8+ T cells in alopecia areata. cDNA prepared by RNA extraction and subsequent reverse transcription served as the template for sequencing. TCRdb keeps only in-frame clones here, not all; method: immunoSEQ multiplex PCR. Of 100,000 to 150,000 clones in the sample, 45% to 60% were seen once. Material: CD4+ T cells sorted from blood, obtained at week 0. All receptors come from a human donor with alopecia areata.

The chain combines TRBV6-1 with TRBJ2-1; 7 positions match TRBD1. CDR1 is MNHNS and CDR2 is SASEGT in the germline V gene. The CDR3 is made up of 13 amino acids. The CDR3 DNA follows: TGTATCTCGTCGACAGGGATTGGTAATGAGCAGTTCTTC. Its translation is CISSTGIGNEQFF.

The chain combines TRBV18 with TRBJ1-2, with unresolved D. CDR1 and CDR2 from the germline V gene are KGHSH and LQKENI. The V gene lost 3 bases and the J gene lost 2 bases, with 13 bases spanning the gap. The CDR3 has 15 residues. CDR3 region: CASSPPLDGNYGYTF. Here the CDR3 DNA reads TGTGCCAGCTCACCTCCTTTAGACGGGAACTATGGCTACACCTTC. The entire variable domain, with the rest obtained from reference TRBV18 and TRBJ1-2, is as follows: NAGVMQNPRHLVRRRGQEARLRCSPMKGHSHVYWYRQLPEEGLKFMVYLQKENIIDESGMPKERFSAEFPKEGPSILRIQQVVRGDSAAYFCASSPPLDGNYGYTFGSGTRLTVV.

The rearrangement links TRBV5-1 to TRBJ2-6; tentatively, D is TRBD2 (5 bases). The germline CDR1 and CDR2 sequences are SGHRS and YFSETQ. This CDR3 is built from 17 residues. V was shortened by 3 bases and J by 2 bases, with 15 bases between the two germline ends. CDR3 bases: TGCGCCAGCAGCTCGGGCCGGGGAGCCGCTGGGGCCAACGTCCTGACTTTC. Translation: CASSSGRGAAGANVLTF. The complete variable domain, with remaining parts taken from reference TRBV5-1 and TRBJ2-6, reads KAGVTQTPRYLIKTRGQQVTLSCSPISGHRSVSWYQQTPGQGLQFLFEYFSETQRNKGNFPGRFSGRQFSNSRSEMNVSTLELGDSALYLCASSSGRGAAGANVLTFGAGSRLTVL.

The chain links TRBV2 to TRBJ1-4; 8 nucleotides match TRBD1. Germline-derived CDR1 and CDR2 are SNHLY and FYNNEI. Trimming cost V 1 base and J 7 bases; bases outside gene matches: 2. The CDR3 is 14 amino acids. CDR3 in DNA: TGTGCCAGCAGTGAAGAACAGGGGGTTGAAAAACTGTTTTTT. This sequence encodes CASSEEQGVEKLFF.

The V gene is TRBV11-2, the J gene TRBJ2-5; unclear D gene. CDR1 SGHAT and CDR2 FQNNGV come from the germline V gene. The CDR3 extends over 14 amino acids. The ends were cut back, 4 bases at V and 5 bases at J, with 14 bases in the middle. CDR3 loop: CASSSHSTAETQYF. The CDR3 coding sequence is TGTGCCAGCAGCTCCCACTCGACTGCGGAGACCCAGTACTTC. Full variable domain (missing parts from reference TRBV11-2 and TRBJ2-5): EAGVAQSPRYKIIEKRQSVAFWCNPISGHATLYWYQQILGQGPKLLIQFQNNGVVDDSQLPKDRFSAERLKGVDSTLKIQPAKLEDSAVYLCASSSHSTAETQYFGPGTRLLVL.

This clone was seen a handful of times. The CDR3: CSVVELAGSADTQYF. CDR3 bases: TGCAGCGTTGTGGAGCTAGCGGGAAGTGCAGATACGCAGTATTTT. The rearrangement uses TRBV29-1 and TRBJ2-3; 9 bases agree with TRBD2. The CDR3 totals 15 residues. CDR1 SQVTM and CDR2 ANQGSEA come from the germline V gene. J was trimmed by 4 bases and V by 4 bases; bases with no gene match: 9.

This clone was recorded once. The gene calls are TRBV28 and TRBJ1-2; 7 bases are shared with TRBD1. Germline V gene lookup returns CDR1 MDHEN and CDR2 SYDVKM. This CDR3 has 13 amino acids. The V gene end was trimmed by 3 bases and the J gene end by 7 bases; junction bases not matched to a gene: 5. CDR3 in amino acids: CASSFDREVGYTF. The CDR3 bases are TGTGCCAGCAGTTTCGACAGGGAGGTTGGCTACACCTTC.

This clone was observed a single time. This chain joins TRBV6-5 and TRBJ2-5; no firm D call. This CDR3 contains 13 residues. Per germline, CDR1 MNHEY and CDR2 SVGAGI. Trimming took off 2 bases at V and 3 bases at J, with 7 bases between the two ends. DNA of the CDR3: TGTGCCAGCAGTTACGGGCGGAAAGAGACCCAGTACTTC. Encoded protein: CASSYGRKETQYF.

The count of this clone is one. The rearrangement links TRBV10-3 to TRBJ1-4; 7 nucleotides match TRBD1. This CDR3 region has 13 residues. With 10 bases clipped from V and 6 bases from J, the junction kept 8 bases outside the gene matches. CDR1 ENHRY and CDR2 SYGVKD come from the germline V gene. The DNA for the CDR3 is TGTGCCACCAGGGACAGCCCCGATGAAAAACTGTTTTTT. Translation gives CATRDSPDEKLFF.

CDR3 amino acids: CASSPGTGVLVGYTF. For the CDR3, the DNA is TGTGCCAGCAGTCCAGGGACAGGGGTCCTGGTTGGCTACACCTTC. This chain links TRBV25-1 with TRBJ1-2; 10 nucleotides agree with TRBD1. Germline lookup yields CDR1 MGHDK and CDR2 SYGVNS. Germline trimming cut 5 bases from V and 7 bases from J; bases unmatched to any gene: 10. The CDR3 has 15 residues.

This clone came up once. The chain has TRBV5-6 and TRBJ1-1; TRBD1 agrees at 10 bases. The CDR3 is made up of 14 amino acids. The J segment lost 4 bases and the V segment lost 4 bases, leaving 4 bases of the junction unmatched. In germline, CDR1 is SGHDT, CDR2 YYEEEE. The DNA of the CDR3 is TGTGCCAGCAGCCCGTGGACAGGGGGCACTGAAGCTTTCTTT. It yields the protein CASSPWTGGTEAFF.

This clone was found once. V and J are TRBV7-2 and TRBJ2-2; TRBD1 agrees at 10 bases. The germline V gene encodes CDR1 SGHTA and CDR2 FQGNSA. Losses at the gene ends were 5 bases for V and 4 bases for J; bases not matched to a gene: 7. The CDR3 runs to 16 residues. The CDR3 nucleotides read TGTGCCAGCAGCCCGAGACAGGGGGCGCGCACCGGGGAGCTGTTTTTT. Protein: CASSPRQGARTGELFF.

The V call is TRBV6-6, the J call TRBJ2-3; 9 bases map to TRBD1. Looked up from germline, CDR1 is MNHNY and CDR2 is SVGAGI (reference sequence). The CDR3 has 14 amino acids. V gave up 6 bases and J gave up 5 bases; unmatched junction bases: 6. The CDR3 coding sequence is TGTGCCAGCAGACAACAGGGGGCGATAGATACGCAGTATTTT. It specifies CASRQQGAIDTQYF.

This chain links TRBV7-2 with TRBJ1-4; D not resolved. The CDR3 extends over 14 amino acids. Germline V gene lookup returns CDR1 SGHTA and CDR2 FQGNSA. Trimming took off 5 bases at V and 8 bases at J, with 15 bases between the two ends. CDR3 residues: CASSLGGSREKLFF. CDR3 in DNA: TGTGCCAGCAGCCTGGGAGGGAGTCGAGAAAAACTGTTTTTT.

The chain has TRBV5-1 and TRBJ2-5; D not certain. The CDR3 runs to 12 residues. The V and J ends lost 3 bases and 1 base respectively, with 4 bases between them. The V gene's germline CDR1 is SGHRS and CDR2 YFSETQ. CDR3 protein: CASSSPQETQYF. For the CDR3, the DNA is TGCGCCAGCAGCTCGCCCCAAGAGACCCAGTACTTC. Based on the CDR3 plus reference TRBV5-1 and TRBJ2-5, the full variable domain is KAGVTQTPRYLIKTRGQQVTLSCSPISGHRSVSWYQQTPGQGLQFLFEYFSETQRNKGNFPGRFSGRQFSNSRSEMNVSTLELGDSALYLCASSSPQETQYFGPGTRLLVL.

V is TRBV4-1 and J is TRBJ1-1; 8 nucleotides align to TRBD1. CDR3 size: 17 residues. Germline lookup yields CDR1 MGHRA and CDR2 YSYEKL. Losses at the gene ends were 0 bases for V and 1 base for J; bases not matched to a gene: 7. CDR3: CASSQEGGQGGNTEAFF. The CDR3 DNA follows: TGCGCCAGCAGCCAAGAAGGCGGACAGGGAGGGAACACTGAAGCTTTCTTT.

The rearrangement links TRBV11-1 to TRBJ2-3, with D uncertain. The CDR3 spans 13 residues. Trimming pared 5 bases from V and 2 bases from J, leaving 8 bases between. Germline V CDR1 and CDR2: SGHAT, FQDESV (reference sequence). CDR3 region: CASSPGDTDTQYF. In nucleotides, the CDR3 is TGTGCCAGCAGCCCAGGTGACACAGATACGCAGTATTTT.

V is TRBV5-6 and J is TRBJ2-2; D is perhaps TRBD1 or TRBD2 (5 bases each). In germline, CDR1 is SGHDT, CDR2 YYEEEE. CDR3 length: 13 residues. The V gene lost 0 bases and the J gene lost 8 bases, with 8 bases spanning the gap. CDR3 in amino acids: CASSLEGRGELFF. In nucleotides, the CDR3 is TGTGCCAGCAGCTTGGAGGGACGTGGGGAGCTGTTTTTT.

This clone turned up a few times. The chain recombines TRBV7-2 with TRBJ2-3, with D perhaps matching TRBD1 (7 bases). V lost 7 bases and J 5 bases, leaving 13 bases between the germline ends. Germline assignment: CDR1 SGHTA and CDR2 FQGNSA. The CDR3 spans 13 residues. The CDR3 DNA is TGTGCCAGCAACCTCCAGGGGGGAGATACGCAGTATTTT. Its protein is CASNLQGGDTQYF.

The J gene is TRBJ2-7, the V gene TRBV5-1, with 10 bases aligning to TRBD1. CDR1 and CDR2 from the germline V gene are SGHRS and YFSETQ. V lost 4 bases, J lost 7 bases, and 5 bases stayed unmatched. The CDR3 is 13 amino acids. Here the CDR3 reads CASSGTGDREQYF. The CDR3 bases are TGCGCCAGCAGCGGGACAGGGGATAGGGAGCAGTACTTC. The full variable domain, with the rest looked up from reference TRBV5-1 and TRBJ2-7, is KAGVTQTPRYLIKTRGQQVTLSCSPISGHRSVSWYQQTPGQGLQFLFEYFSETQRNKGNFPGRFSGRQFSNSRSEMNVSTLELGDSALYLCASSGTGDREQYFGPGTRLTVT.

This clone appeared a few times. The V and J genes are TRBV7-2 and TRBJ2-3; 9 nucleotides agree with TRBD2. V was pared by 2 bases and J by 12 bases, with 6 bases of the junction left unmatched. Per the germline V gene, CDR1 is SGHTA and CDR2 is FQGNSA. The CDR3 is 13 residues long. The CDR3 spells CASSLRAGGPQYF. CDR3 sequence (DNA): TGTGCCAGCAGCTTAAGGGCGGGGGGGCCACAGTATTTT.

This clone occurred a few times. This chain links TRBV19 with TRBJ2-1; 11 bases map to TRBD2. The CDR3 is made up of 17 amino acids. Germline-derived CDR1 and CDR2 are LNHDA and SQIVND (reference sequence). The V and J ends lost 1 base and 0 bases, in that order; junction bases with no gene match: 2. This CDR3 is CASSIGLAGSSYNEQFF. DNA of the CDR3: TGTGCCAGTAGTATAGGACTAGCGGGAAGCTCCTACAATGAGCAGTTCTTC.

The genes are TRBV4-3 and TRBJ2-1, with 9 bases aligning to TRBD1. Germline CDR1 is LGHNA and CDR2 is YSLEER. This CDR3 comprises 15 residues. Trimming at V came to 4 bases and at J to 5 bases, leaving 6 bases not matched to a gene. The CDR3 here is CASSPWTGVNNEQFF. The CDR3 DNA sequence: TGCGCCAGCAGCCCCTGGACAGGGGTTAACAATGAGCAGTTCTTC.

This clone showed up just once. The rearrangement joins TRBV4-3 to TRBJ1-6; D is undetermined. This CDR3 region has 14 residues. The V end lost 0 bases, the J end lost 7 bases, and 7 bases lay between the germline ends. The germline gives CDR1 LGHNA, CDR2 YSLEER. This CDR3 reads CASSQDWANSPLHF. The CDR3 DNA reads TGCGCCAGCAGCCAAGATTGGGCCAATTCACCCCTCCACTTT.

V usage is TRBV5-1 and J usage is TRBJ1-1, with unresolved D. This CDR3 has 14 amino acids. Germline V gene data show CDR1 as SGHRS and CDR2 as YFSETQ. Deletions cut 0 bases from V and 1 base from J, with 7 bases between. CDR3 nucleotides: TGCGCCAGCAGCTTGGGGGAGGAGAACACTGAAGCTTTCTTT. It yields the protein CASSLGEENTEAFF. Full variable domain (outside the CDR3, taken from reference TRBV5-1 and TRBJ1-1): KAGVTQTPRYLIKTRGQQVTLSCSPISGHRSVSWYQQTPGQGLQFLFEYFSETQRNKGNFPGRFSGRQFSNSRSEMNVSTLELGDSALYLCASSLGEENTEAFFGQGTRLTVV.

This rearrangement joins TRBV9 to TRBJ2-2; D is uncertain. The V end lost 0 bases, the J end lost 3 bases, and 18 bases lay between the germline ends. The V gene's germline CDR1 is SGDLS and CDR2 YYNGEE. The CDR3 consists of 18 residues. The CDR3 nucleotides are TGTGCCAGCAGCGTAGGGGGTTTGTTGAACACCTACACCGGGGAGCTGTTTTTT. Translation: CASSVGGLLNTYTGELFF.